Below, 11 T cell receptor beta chains from the same sample are listed, as sequenced in a study of T cell responses to AZD1222 COVID-19 vaccine. Some clones are missing from TCRdb's copy, which holds only in-frame ones; the method was immunoSEQ multiplex PCR. This table holds 120,000 or so clones, roughly 90% found once. The material sequenced was peripheral blood, taken on day 0 of AZD1222 vaccination. The receptor source for this set is an adult in good health.

The chain couples TRBV6-1 to TRBJ1-4; D perhaps matches TRBD1 (5 bases). Germline V gene lookup returns CDR1 MNHNS and CDR2 SASEGT. The CDR3 consists of 15 residues. V was shortened by 2 bases and J by 8 bases, with 15 bases between the two germline ends. The CDR3 protein is CASSELGGLGEKLFF. DNA for the CDR3: TGTGCCAGCAGTGAATTGGGGGGATTAGGGGAAAAACTGTTTTTT.

The CDR3: CASSLQTGGNQPQHF. DNA for the CDR3: TGTGCCAGCAGTTTACAGACAGGGGGCAATCAGCCCCAGCATTTT. The chain employs TRBV28 and TRBJ1-5, with 8 nucleotides matching TRBD1. Per germline, CDR1 MDHEN and CDR2 SYDVKM. This CDR3 comprises 15 residues. The junction had 2 bases not matched to a gene; V was cut back by 2 bases and J by 2 bases.

The chain recombines TRBV30 with TRBJ1-5, with D uncertain. CDR3 size: 13 residues. CDR1 is GTSNPN and CDR2 is SVGIG in the germline V gene (reference sequence). With 5 bases removed from V and 4 bases from J, the gap between germline ends came to 12 bases. The CDR3 region is CAWGTIGNQPQHF. The CDR3 DNA reads as TGTGCCTGGGGTACGATTGGGAATCAGCCCCAGCATTTT.

The V gene is TRBV6-5, the J gene TRBJ1-5; the D is unclear. The ends were cut back, 6 bases at V and 6 bases at J, with 15 bases in the middle. Germline V gives CDR1 MNHEY, CDR2 SVGAGI. The length of the CDR3 is 14 residues. The CDR3 region has the DNA TGTGCCAGCAGAATGACTCCTGACTCTCAGCCCCAGCATTTT. Translating gives CASRMTPDSQPQHF.

This chain links TRBV3-1 (or the pseudogene TRBV3-2) with TRBJ1-6; TRBD1 agrees at 10 bases. The V gene end was trimmed by 6 bases and the J gene end by 9 bases; junction bases not matched to a gene: 2. There are 13 residues in the CDR3. Germline lookup yields CDR1 LGHDT and CDR2 YNNKEL (reference sequence). The CDR3 DNA sequence: TGTGCCAGCAGAGGACAGGGGGGTTCACCCCTCCACTTT. Translating gives CASRGQGGSPLHF.

This clone appeared a single time. The J gene is TRBJ1-5, the V gene TRBV5-1; D not resolved. The CDR3 has 17 amino acids. Germline-derived CDR1 and CDR2 are SGHRS and YFSETQ. The germline V and J ends were trimmed by 0 bases and 3 bases, with 16 bases remaining between them. CDR3 DNA: TGCGCCAGCAGCTTGGCCCGTTTAGCAGGTCACAATCAGCCCCAGCATTTT. As protein: CASSLARLAGHNQPQHF.

The chain uses TRBV3-1 (or the pseudogene TRBV3-2) and TRBJ2-1; 8 bases fit TRBD2. Losses at the gene ends were 6 bases for V and 7 bases for J; bases not matched to a gene: 11. Germline V gene data show CDR1 as LGHDT and CDR2 as YNNKEL (reference sequence). CDR3 length equals 15 residues. Here the CDR3 DNA reads TGTGCCAGCAGGGGGGCCCGGGGGGGCAGAAATGAGCAGTTCTTC. Translating gives CASRGARGGRNEQFF.

The gene calls are TRBV6-5 and TRBJ1-5, with 9 bases aligning to TRBD1. Per germline, CDR1 MNHEY and CDR2 SVGAGI. V trimming: 0 bases; J trimming: 4 bases; junction bases outside the gene matches: 1. The CDR3 covers 15 residues. CDR3 in DNA: TGTGCCAGCAGTTACTCGGGGACAGGGAATCAGCCCCAGCATTTT. Protein: CASSYSGTGNQPQHF.

DNA of the CDR3: TGTGCCAGCAGTTTTGGCAGGGGCTATGGCTACACCTTC. Protein sequence: CASSFGRGYGYTF. V usage is TRBV12-3 or TRBV12-4 and J usage is TRBJ1-2, with D maybe TRBD1 (6 bases). CDR3 size: 13 residues. The V gene lost 3 bases and the J gene lost 4 bases, with 9 bases spanning the gap.

As DNA, the CDR3 is TGTGCCAGCTCCCCAACCCCGGGACTAGCTGCTGCGAACACCGGGGAGCTGTTTTTT. Translation: CASSPTPGLAAANTGELFF. J is TRBJ2-2 and V is TRBV18; 9 bases line up with TRBD2. The V segment lost 6 bases and the J segment 0 bases; nucleotides outside the gene matches: 14. Germline V CDR1 and CDR2: KGHSH, LQKENI. CDR3 size: 19 residues.

In this sample, this clone turned up once. The chain combines TRBV27 with TRBJ2-7; D is unresolved. The germline V gene encodes CDR1 MNHEY and CDR2 SMNVEV (reference sequence). V lost 2 bases to trimming and J lost 0 bases, with 5 bases between them. The CDR3 length is 13 residues. CDR3: CASSLPHSYEQYF. CDR3 nucleotides: TGTGCCAGCAGTTTACCACACTCCTACGAGCAGTACTTC.